These T cell receptor beta chains were read from a single sample in a study of spatial heterogeneity in lung cancer. TCRdb called the 5' RACE reads again in MiXCR, with one record for every CDR3 protein. The repertoire holds 4,400 or so distinct CDR3 sequences, with 8.4% as singletons. The input for sequencing was lung tumor tissue, taken at surgery. Every receptor here comes from a female donor with early-stage non-small cell lung cancer. The conserved cysteine and the conserved F or W are not part of the CDR3 here. Each record gives: J gene, V gene, clone size, CDR3 protein. Size is omitted from some rows. Given values are once, few, many or a class for expanded clones.

>TRBJ1-2|TRBV12-3/TRBV12-4|medium-sized
ASSLNRGYGYT
>TRBJ2-3|TRBV20-1|few
SARAQDTQY
>TRBJ2-5|TRBV27|few
ASSFTAKQETQY
>TRBJ2-1|TRBV20-1|NA
SAPVVAGASSSYNEQF
>TRBJ2-2|TRBV5-1|medium-sized
ASSLGDTRNTGELF
>TRBJ2-5|TRBV18|few
ASSPLTSGTQY
>TRBJ2-7|TRBV28|few
ASSAGHGSYEQY
>TRBJ1-3|TRBV6-6|few
ASSYWGTGNTIY
>TRBJ2-3|TRBV5-1|few
ASTTGLAGVGTDTQY
>TRBJ1-2|TRBV6-2/TRBV6-3|once
ASSSPFFGTGDYGYT
>TRBJ2-7|TRBV29-1|few
SVELAGGYEQY
>TRBJ1-6|TRBV12-3/TRBV12-4|medium-sized
ASSLQVSYNSPLH
>TRBJ2-3|TRBV7-7|few
ASSPGTSGVVDTQY
>TRBJ2-5|TRBV10-3|NA
AISDGNQETQY
>TRBJ2-1|TRBV7-2|medium-sized
ASSLGLSEYNEQF
>TRBJ2-3|TRBV27|medium-sized
ASSLQGPTQGTQY
>TRBJ2-6|TRBV14|medium-sized
ASSQGGAGANVLT
>TRBJ1-1|TRBV5-1|medium-sized
ASSWKVGTEAF
>TRBJ1-5|TRBV19|medium-sized
ASSLRQTPNQPQH
>TRBJ1-5|TRBV5-6|few
ASSLVSNQPQH
>TRBJ2-3|TRBV7-3|few
ASSFQTFPPSDTQY
>TRBJ1-2|TRBV6-5|many
ASRQGDHLGIYGYT
>TRBJ2-7|TRBV28|large
ASSLRYEQY
>TRBJ1-6|TRBV20-1|NA
SATGQGNSPLH
>TRBJ1-6|TRBV7-2|NA
ASSLDSRGYNSPLH
>TRBJ2-7|TRBV7-2|NA
ASSARDRYYEQY
>TRBJ1-5|TRBV10-3|few
AISESRGGNQPQH
>TRBJ1-4|TRBV18|NA
ASSPSSSFATNEKLF
>TRBJ2-1|TRBV5-8|medium-sized
ASSIGQGGNEQF
>TRBJ2-7|TRBV3-1|NA
ASRNRDRSYEQY
>TRBJ2-2|TRBV2|NA
ASNLDGENTGELF
>TRBJ1-1|TRBV14|few
ASSQVRQYWAGEAF
>TRBJ1-1|TRBV29-1|medium-sized
SVDGGQRGEAF
>TRBJ2-1|TRBV5-1|few
ASSLGPGNEQF
>TRBJ2-3|TRBV28|NA
ASSLYGRGAVDTQY
>TRBJ2-6|TRBV5-6|once
ASTQQGAGANVLT
>TRBJ1-1|TRBV15|few
ATSRGRGQGARNTEAF
>TRBJ2-5|TRBV6-6|medium-sized
ASSYAGGGETQY
>TRBJ2-6|TRBV6-2/TRBV6-3|NA
ASSYSAGGASGANVLT
>TRBJ2-2|TRBV28|medium-sized
ASRQATGSGELF
>TRBJ2-1|TRBV29-1|NA
SVGPNNEQF
>TRBJ1-5|TRBV20-1|NA
SARGGTGIQPQH